A single sample gave rise to the 18 T cell receptor beta chains below, sequenced in a study of tumor-infiltrating lymphocytes in primary liver carcinoma. Joint extraction of RNA and DNA used about 17-32 mg of bulk tissue that was unsorted. Constant-region priming of approximately 500 ng total RNA yielded TCR beta cDNA. Sequencing libraries for TCR beta derived from three nested multiplex PCR rounds that used slightly modified ARM-PCR. Each of the first two PCR rounds ran approximately 11 cycles with TRBV1-TRBV30 forward and C-beta reverse primers. TCRdb redid the calling of the multiplex PCR reads with MiXCR, one entry per CDR3 protein. The data show about 99,000 distinct CDR3 sequences, around two thirds seen once. Sequenced sample: liver tumor tissue from sampling region 5. Subset given: tumor region T5, tumor centre. All receptors come from a woman aged 60-75 years with primary liver carcinoma and hepatitis B virus infection.

Comments on this clonotype: Compared with germline, one end of the junction differs, possibly owing to a read error. V gene TRBV29-1 combines with J gene TRBJ1-4; D perhaps matches TRBD1 (5 bases). The germline V gene encodes CDR1 SQVTM and CDR2 ANQGSEA. This CDR3 contains 15 residues. CDR3 DNA: TGCAGCGCTGAAGATCATCAGGGTGCCAGAGGGAAACTGTTTTTT. Translating it yields CSAEDHQGARGKLFF.

This clonotype appeared a few times. The rearrangement joins TRBV5-1 to TRBJ2-1; D ambiguous. This CDR3 has 17 residues. Trimming took off 0 bases at V and 0 bases at J, with 13 bases between the two ends. Germline V lookup: CDR1 SGHRS, CDR2 YFSETQ. CDR3 sequence: CASSLVARKSSYNEQFF. For the CDR3, the DNA is TGCGCCAGCAGCTTGGTAGCCAGGAAGAGCTCCTACAATGAGCAGTTCTTC.

With regard to this clonotype: One junction end disagrees with the germline gene, perhaps due to a read error. The rearrangement uses TRBV13 and TRBJ2-3, with D possibly matching TRBD2 (5 bases). Germline V gives CDR1 PRHDT, CDR2 FYEKMQ (reference sequence). The CDR3 is 14 residues long. CDR3 nucleotide sequence: TGTGTCAGCAGCTCCCGGACTGGGGCAGATACGCAGTATTTT. Translated: CVSSSRTGADTQYF.

Comment on this clonotype: A read error may account for a junction end that differs from germline. The chain couples TRBV11-3 to TRBJ2-5; D may be TRBD2 (5 bases). Germline lookup yields CDR1 SGHNT and CDR2 YENEEA. The CDR3 consists of 12 residues. The CDR3 region is CASSLREEIQYF. The DNA for the CDR3 is TGTGCCAGCAGCTTACGGGAAGAGATCCAGTACTTC.

This clonotype is termed medium-sized. V gene TRBV29-1 combines with J gene TRBJ2-1; D is ambiguous. With 3 bases removed from V and 10 bases from J, the gap between germline ends came to 19 bases. CDR1 is SQVTM and CDR2 is ANQGSEA in the germline V gene. The CDR3 is 14 amino acids. Here the CDR3 reads CSVDGYRTHEEQFF. The CDR3 bases are TGCAGCGTTGATGGATATCGAACCCACGAAGAGCAGTTCTTC.

This clonotype was observed once. This may stem from a read error, because a much larger clone lies one nucleotide away. V usage is TRBV7-9 and J usage is TRBJ1-2; possibly TRBD1 for D (6 bases). The CDR3 has 15 amino acids. The germline gives CDR1 SEHNR, CDR2 FQNEAQ (reference sequence). CDR3 DNA: TGTGCCAGCAGCGCCAGTGGGGGGCTTGGCTATGGCTACATCTTC. Its translation is CASSASGGLGYGYIF.

This clonotype appeared many times. The chain employs TRBV6-5 and TRBJ2-7, with D maybe TRBD1 (7 bases). V was clipped by 5 bases and J by 3 bases, with 14 bases between them. Germline CDR1 MNHEY, CDR2 SVGAGI. CDR3 length equals 14 residues. This CDR3 reads CASSPQGGGYEQYF. The CDR3 coding sequence is TGTGCCAGCAGTCCCCAGGGGGGTGGCTACGAGCAGTACTTC.

About this clonotype: Mismatch with germline at one junction end may stem from a read error. The chain recombines TRBV6-1 with TRBJ2-1; D not resolved. The CDR3 spans 12 residues. The germline V gene encodes CDR1 MNHNS and CDR2 SASEGT. The CDR3 sequence: CANSPQPNKQFF. The CDR3 nucleotides are TGTGCCAACAGCCCACAGCCCAATAAGCAATTCTTC.

With respect to this clonotype: The conserved final phenylalanine or tryptophan is absent from the CDR3, which likely points to a read error. This rearrangement joins TRBV11-2 to TRBJ2-2; no clear D. Trimming cost V 4 bases and J 6 bases, with 15 bases left between them. This CDR3 is 15 amino acids long. From germline, CDR1 is SGHAT and CDR2 FQNNGV. CDR3 nucleotides: TGTGCCAGCAGCTCTCTTGATGGGCAGTCCGGGGAGCTGTTTCTT. This gives the protein CASSSLDGQSGELFL.

Details on this clonotype: Compared with germline, one end of the junction differs, possibly owing to a read error. This chain joins TRBV11-3 and TRBJ2-3; D unresolved. The V gene's germline CDR1 is SGHNT and CDR2 YENEEA. The CDR3 spans 12 residues. The CDR3 sequence is CASSQWADTRYF. CDR3 sequence (DNA): TGTGCCAGCAGTCAGTGGGCAGATACGCGGTATTTT.

The CDR3 DNA is TGTGCCAGCAGCTTAGCGTCGCGGAACAGTGGGGAAAACTACTTCACAGATACGCAGTATTTT. Amino acids: CASSLASRNSGENYFTDTQYF. The V gene is TRBV7-9, the J gene TRBJ2-3; unclear D gene. This CDR3 has 21 amino acids. Germline-derived CDR1 and CDR2 are SEHNR and FQNEAQ (reference sequence). The V end was cut by 0 bases, the J end by 2 bases, with 27 bases between.

In this sample, this clonotype turned up a few times. The missing conserved phenylalanine or tryptophan at the end of this CDR3 makes a read error likely. For the CDR3, the DNA is TGTGCCAGCAGCTCCTACGGGCAGAGAACAGATACGCAGTATTCT. The encoded protein is CASSSYGQRTDTQYS. The chain couples TRBV11-2 to TRBJ2-3; no firm D call. From germline, CDR1 is SGHAT and CDR2 FQNNGV. The V end was cut by 4 bases, the J end by 3 bases, with 14 bases between. The length of the CDR3 is 15 residues.

For this clonotype: A much larger clone differs by one base, so this may be a read error. V and J are TRBV28 and TRBJ1-1; D might be TRBD1 (6 bases). V was clipped by 6 bases and J by 6 bases, with 11 bases between them. Per germline, CDR1 MDHEN and CDR2 SYDVKM. This CDR3 comprises 12 residues. CDR3 DNA: TGTGCCAGCAGCCACAGGGCTTCTGAAGCTTTCTTT. It translates to CASSHRASEAFF.

A note on this clonotype: An end of the junction does not agree with germline; a read error may underlie this. This chain joins TRBV5-4 and TRBJ2-6; TRBD2 aligns across 11 bases. Germline V CDR1 and CDR2: SGHNT, YYREEE (reference sequence). The CDR3 consists of 18 residues. The CDR3 DNA is TGTGCCAGCAGCATGGGCCTAGCGGGAGGAGCTGGGGTCAACGTCCGGGCTTTC. Its translation is CASSMGLAGGAGVNVRAF.

Of note for this clonotype: Sequence at one end of the junction differs from germline and may be a read error. The V gene is TRBV12-3 or TRBV12-4, the J gene TRBJ1-1; 10 nucleotides align to TRBD1. The CDR3 has 17 amino acids. CDR3 in DNA: TGTGCCAGCAGTCGACAGGGGGCCCTCCTTGTGAACACCGAAGCTTTCTTT. Protein: CASSRQGALLVNTEAFF.

This chain connects TRBV29-1 to TRBJ2-7; 10 bases align to TRBD2. The CDR3 length is 15 residues. CDR1 SQVTM and CDR2 ANQGSEA come from the germline V gene. Trimming at V came to 7 bases and at J to 3 bases, leaving 12 bases not matched to a gene. The CDR3 is CSAPGTSGNLYEQYF. CDR3 coding DNA: TGCAGCGCCCCGGGCACTAGCGGGAATCTCTACGAGCAGTACTTC.

This clonotype occurred a few times. CDR3 coding DNA: TGTGCCTGGAGGTGGGGACAGGCGACATTTGGCTCTGAGCAGTTCTTC. Protein product: CAWRWGQATFGSEQFF. The V call is TRBV30, the J call TRBJ2-1; 8 bases fit TRBD1. This CDR3 spans 16 amino acids. The germline CDR1 and CDR2 sequences are GTSNPN and SVGIG (reference sequence). J lost 9 bases, V lost 3 bases, and 16 bases had no gene match.

About this clonotype: Lacking the conserved final phenylalanine or tryptophan, this CDR3 likely reflects a read error. The DNA is omitted, as the CDR3 cannot be located on it reliably, and the CDR3 follows TCRdb's listing. The chain recombines TRBV28 with TRBJ2-1; the listed D gene, TRBD2, was not tested against the DNA. The CDR3 spans 14 amino acids, including both terminal residues. The germline V gene has CDR1 MDHEN and CDR2 SYDVKM. The CDR3 loop is CASSFSGIDNEHFL.